This T cell receptor beta chain was profiled in a study of blood T cell repertoires in COVID-19. Study context: There were acute and convalescent COVID-19 samples, and they came from the United States, Italy and Spain. PBMCs, B-cell-depleted T cells, or T cells provided the cDNA or gDNA that made up the material.

This CDR3 has 15 amino acids. Unmatched junction bases numbered 11, after V lost 7 bases and J lost 2 bases. Germline V gene sequence: CDR1 MNHEY, CDR2 SMNVEV (reference sequence). In the authors' methods: Amplification with reference gene primers provided the estimates of nucleated cell counts. Clones were sequenced by immunoSEQ multiplex PCR, and TCRdb holds only the in-frame ones, with some missing. The D gene and trimming were derived from the DNA, and the V and J assignments and clone size from that table. The table lists about 240,000 clones, approximately 83% of them singletons. Sequencing was done on a sample of peripheral blood. The source of this sequence is a woman older than 75 with acute or convalescent COVID-19. The chain has TRBV27 and TRBJ2-7, with 7 bases aligning to TRBD1. The DNA for the CDR3 is TGTGCCAGCAAACTCCGGGACAGTAACGCCTACGAGCAGTACTTC. Its protein product is CASKLRDSNAYEQYF.